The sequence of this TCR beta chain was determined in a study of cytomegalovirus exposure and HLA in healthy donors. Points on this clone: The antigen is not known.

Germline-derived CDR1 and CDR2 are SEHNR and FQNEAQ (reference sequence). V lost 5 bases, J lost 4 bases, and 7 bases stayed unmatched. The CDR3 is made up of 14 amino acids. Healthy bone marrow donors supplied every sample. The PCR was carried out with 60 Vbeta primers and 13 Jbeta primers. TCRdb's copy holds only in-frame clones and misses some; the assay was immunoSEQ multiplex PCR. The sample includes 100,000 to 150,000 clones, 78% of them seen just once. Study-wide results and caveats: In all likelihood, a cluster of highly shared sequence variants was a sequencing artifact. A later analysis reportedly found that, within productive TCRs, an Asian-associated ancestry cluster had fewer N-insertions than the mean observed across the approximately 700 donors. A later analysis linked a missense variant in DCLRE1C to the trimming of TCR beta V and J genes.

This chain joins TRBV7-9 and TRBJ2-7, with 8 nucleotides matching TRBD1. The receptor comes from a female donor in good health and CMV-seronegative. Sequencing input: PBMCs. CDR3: CASSRGRQGYEQYF. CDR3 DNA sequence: TGTGCCAGCAGCCGGGGGAGACAGGGGTACGAGCAGTACTTC.